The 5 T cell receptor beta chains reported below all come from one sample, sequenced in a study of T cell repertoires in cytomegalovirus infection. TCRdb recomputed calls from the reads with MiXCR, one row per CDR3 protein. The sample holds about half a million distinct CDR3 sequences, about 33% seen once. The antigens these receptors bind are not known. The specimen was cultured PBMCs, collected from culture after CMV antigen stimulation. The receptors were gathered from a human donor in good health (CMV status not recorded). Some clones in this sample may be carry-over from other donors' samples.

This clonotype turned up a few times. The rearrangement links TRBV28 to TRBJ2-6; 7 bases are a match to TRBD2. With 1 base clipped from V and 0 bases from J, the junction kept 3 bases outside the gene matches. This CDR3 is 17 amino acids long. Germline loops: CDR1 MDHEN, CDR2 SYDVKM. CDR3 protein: CASSLYGGSSGANVLTF. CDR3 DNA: TGTGCCAGCAGTTTATACGGGGGGAGCTCTGGGGCCAACGTCCTGACTTTC.

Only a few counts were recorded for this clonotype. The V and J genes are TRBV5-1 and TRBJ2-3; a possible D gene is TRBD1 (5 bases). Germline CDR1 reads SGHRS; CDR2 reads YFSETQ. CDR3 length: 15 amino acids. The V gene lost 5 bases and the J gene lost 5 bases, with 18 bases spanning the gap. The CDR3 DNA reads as TGCGCCAGCAGGCGAAGTGCAGGGTCTCTAGATACGCAGTATTTT. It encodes CASRRSAGSLDTQYF. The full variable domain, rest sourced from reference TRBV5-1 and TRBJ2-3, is KAGVTQTPRYLIKTRGQQVTLSCSPISGHRSVSWYQQTPGQGLQFLFEYFSETQRNKGNFPGRFSGRQFSNSRSEMNVSTLELGDSALYLCASRRSAGSLDTQYFGPGTRLTVL.

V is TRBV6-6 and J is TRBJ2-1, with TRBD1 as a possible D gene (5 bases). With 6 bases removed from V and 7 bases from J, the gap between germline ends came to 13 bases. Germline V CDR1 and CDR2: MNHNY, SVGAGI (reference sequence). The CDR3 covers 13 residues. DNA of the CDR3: TGTGCCAGCAGGAACTCGGACAAGAATGAGCAGTTCTTC. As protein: CASRNSDKNEQFF.

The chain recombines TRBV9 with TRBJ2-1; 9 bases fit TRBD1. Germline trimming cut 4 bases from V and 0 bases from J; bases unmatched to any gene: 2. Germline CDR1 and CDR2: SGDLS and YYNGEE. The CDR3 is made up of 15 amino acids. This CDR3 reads CASSRTGDSYNEQFF. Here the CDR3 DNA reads TGTGCCAGCAGCAGGACAGGGGACTCCTACAATGAGCAGTTCTTC.

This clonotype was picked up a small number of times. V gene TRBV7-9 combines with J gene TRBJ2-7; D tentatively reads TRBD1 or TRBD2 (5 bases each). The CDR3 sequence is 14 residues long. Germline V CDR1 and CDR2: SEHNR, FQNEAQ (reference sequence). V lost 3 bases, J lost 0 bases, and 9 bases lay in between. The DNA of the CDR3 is TGTGCCAGCAGCTTCGGGACGGTCTCCTACGAGCAGTACGTC. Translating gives CASSFGTVSYEQYV.